This record concerns one T cell receptor (beta chain) sequence. Its antigen is still unknown. From germline, CDR1 is SGHRS and CDR2 YFSETQ. The CDR3 loop spans 13 amino acids. Trimming took 2 bases from V and 1 from J, leaving 6 bases between them. The sample is drawn from a study of T-cell memory formation after mild COVID-19. Study-wide points: Clones that contracted from day 15 to 85 were balanced CD4/CD8, while later expanders leaned CD4+.

UMIs and sample barcodes were carried by the TCR alpha and TCR beta cDNA libraries that 5'RACE produced using constant-segment primers. MiXCR, applied by TCRdb to the 5' RACE reads, yields one record per CDR3 protein. The table lists fewer than 250,000 distinct CDR3 sequences, 15% to 17% of them singletons. This TCR was recovered from an adult woman who had mild COVID-19 (a few samples of this study predate the infection). Cell type and time point are not known. This chain uses TRBV5-1 with TRBJ2-5; D is uncertain. Source material: PBMCs or a T cell subset sorted from them (not recorded which). CDR3 in DNA: TGCGCCAGCAGCTTTCCTACCCAAGAGACCCAGTACTTC. This codes for CASSFPTQETQYF.